This T cell receptor (beta chain) originates from a study of T cells in Graves' hyperthyroidism and ophthalmopathy (dated by TCRdb to about 2019). With respect to the entire study: Peripheral blood was collected at initial diagnosis, before any treatment. In addition, the study compared T-cell repertoires in thyroid tissue and in blood from six Graves' hyperthyroidism patients. TCR Vbeta CDR3 sequencing of 140 or so peripheral blood samples (roughly 43 ophthalmopathy, 75 to 85 hyperthyroidism and approximately 17 progressor patients) is reported in the paper. To identify distinguishing TCR V-J signatures, a discovery cohort of about a hundred patients was used, comprising 43 with Graves' ophthalmopathy and around 57 with stable Graves' hyperthyroidism. Prospective prediction of ophthalmopathy was tested in an independent validation cohort of 18 hyperthyroidism patients and 15 to 17 patients who later progressed to ophthalmopathy. The approximately 100 discovery patients were randomly divided into training and test sets at a 7:3 ratio. Following sampling, methimazole starting at 30 mg daily was given to hyperthyroidism patients, and high-dose intravenous methylprednisolone was given to ophthalmopathy patients.

Hyperthyroidism patients were newly diagnosed, had a disease duration of under 2 months, and were aged 18 to 65 years. Exclusion was applied to patients with uncontrolled infections, other autoimmune diseases, pregnancy or lactation. Diagnoses were based on clinical symptoms, serum thyroxine and TRAb, thyroid ultrasound and orbital computed tomography. For progressor patients, blood was drawn at the first diagnosis of hyperthyroidism, before any ophthalmopathy symptoms had appeared. Ficoll-Paque density gradient centrifugation was used to isolate PBMCs from 8.5 to 10 ml of fresh peripheral blood. Progressor patients were first diagnosed with Graves' hyperthyroidism and then developed ophthalmopathy during follow-up. Total RNA was extracted with Trizol reagent, and quality was checked on an Agilent 2100 Bioanalyzer. A note on this clonotype: This receptor's antigen is unknown. No base-level quality is on record; no much larger clone is a single base apart.

The TCR beta CDR3 regions were amplified from the RNA transcripts. The TCR CDR3 was subjected to a first round of RT-PCR using the HTBI primer set and the Qiagen OneStep RT-PCR kit. The libraries were constructed in a second round of multiplex PCR and then size-selected and purified. Paired-end sequencing of the libraries was performed with 100 bp reads on an Illumina HiSeq2000. The source study handled its data this way. SOAPnuke was used to process the raw data, throwing out any read that contained adapters or uncalled bases, had a mean Phred below 15, or lacked an exact constant-primer or identifier match. High-quality paired reads were merged using COPE v1.2.5, and each unique nucleotide sequence was defined as a clonotype. MiTCR v1.1 was used to align clonotypes to the IMGT TRBV, TRBD and TRBJ reference segments. The analysis included only V-J combinations with a frequency above 0.0001, which together covered about 99% of the repertoires. A TCS score was defined as the ratio between F50 (clonal expansion) and ExV (chaos), using BLOSUM62-based TCRdist between CDR3 peptides within each V-J. Welch's t-statistics and random forest reduced around 520 V-J features to some 14, which were used in a naive Bayes classifier (R e1071). The public reads were quality trimmed at Q25 with fastp and then assembled into clones with MiXCR by TCRdb, keeping productive beta chains. Each entry is one CDR3 protein sequence, shown with its most common DNA and genes. What appears here as the V and J calls and clone size reflects TCRdb's work, not the paper's. For this sample the table gives around 300,000 distinct CDR3 sequences, of which 20% to 30% were detected only once. Jointly, the top ten make up about 30% of the sample.

The CDR3 numbers 17 residues from cysteine through phenylalanine. Only CDR3 DNA is held: 51 bases, read in frame from base 1. Trimmed from V: 4 bases; trimmed from J: 5 bases; junction bases lacking a gene match: 16. Via the germline V gene, CDR1 is SGHAT and CDR2 FQNNGV. General conclusions and limits of the study: A 13 V-J signature model separated ophthalmopathy from stable hyperthyroidism, with approximately 86% sensitivity and just under 84% specificity in cross-validation and 80%/75% in testing. During validation, the model predicted progression to ophthalmopathy a median of approximately six months ahead of onset, with around 71% sensitivity and less than 85% specificity. No statistical method was used to set the sample size in advance, and investigators knew the group allocation. Most expanded thyroid clonotypes (frequency above 0.001) were also detected in blood, suggesting blood repertoires may reflect thyroid immune responses.

This chain is built from TRBV11-2 and TRBJ2-5, and 7 junction bases match TRBD1. The TCR comes from a man between 35 and 55 years old with Graves' hyperthyroidism that later progressed to Graves' ophthalmopathy. Source material: blood. The CDR3 sequence is CASSSWDRGHSRETQYF. At the DNA level, the sequence is TGTGCCAGCAGCTCGTGGGACAGAGGACATAGTAGGGAGACCCAGTACTTC.